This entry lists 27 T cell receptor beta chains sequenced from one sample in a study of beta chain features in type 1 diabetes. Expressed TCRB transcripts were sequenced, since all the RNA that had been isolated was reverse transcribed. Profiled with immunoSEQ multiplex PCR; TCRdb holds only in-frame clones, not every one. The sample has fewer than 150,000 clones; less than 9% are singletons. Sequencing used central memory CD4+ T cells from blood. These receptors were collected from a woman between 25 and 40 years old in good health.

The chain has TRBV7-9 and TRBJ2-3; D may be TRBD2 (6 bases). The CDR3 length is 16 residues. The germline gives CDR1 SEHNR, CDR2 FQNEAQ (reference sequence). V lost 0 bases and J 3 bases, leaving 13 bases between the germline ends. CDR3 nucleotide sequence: TGTGCCAGCAGCTTAGCGCTAGCGTGGCGGACAGATACGCAGTATTTT. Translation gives CASSLALAWRTDTQYF. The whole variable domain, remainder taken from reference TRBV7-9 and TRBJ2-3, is DTGVSQNPRHKITKRGQNVTFRCDPISEHNRLYWYRQTLGQGPEFLTYFQNEAQLEKSRLLSDRFSAERPKGSFSTLEIQRTEQGDSAMYLCASSLALAWRTDTQYFGPGTRLTVL.

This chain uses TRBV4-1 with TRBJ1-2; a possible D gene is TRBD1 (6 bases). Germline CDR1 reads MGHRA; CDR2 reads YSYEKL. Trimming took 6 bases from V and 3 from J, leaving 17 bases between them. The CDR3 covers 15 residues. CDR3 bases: TGCGCCAGCAGGAGGGAGACAGGAATATACTATGGCTACACCTTC. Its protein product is CASRRETGIYYGYTF.

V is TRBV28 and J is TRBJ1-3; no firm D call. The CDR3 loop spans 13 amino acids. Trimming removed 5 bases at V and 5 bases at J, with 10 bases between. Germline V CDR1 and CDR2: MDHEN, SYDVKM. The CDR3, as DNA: TGTGCCAGCAGTATCTCTAATCGAAACACCATATATTTT. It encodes CASSISNRNTIYF.

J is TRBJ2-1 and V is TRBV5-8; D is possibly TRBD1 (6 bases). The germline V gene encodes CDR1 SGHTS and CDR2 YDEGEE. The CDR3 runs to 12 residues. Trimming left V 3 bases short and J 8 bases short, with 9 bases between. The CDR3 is CASSSTGHEQFF. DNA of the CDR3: TGTGCCAGCAGCTCGACAGGACATGAGCAGTTCTTC.

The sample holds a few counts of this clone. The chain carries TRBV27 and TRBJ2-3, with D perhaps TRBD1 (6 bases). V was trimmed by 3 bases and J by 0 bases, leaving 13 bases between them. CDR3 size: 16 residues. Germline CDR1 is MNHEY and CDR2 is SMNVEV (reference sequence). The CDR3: CASSFRVTGSTDTQYF. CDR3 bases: TGTGCCAGCAGTTTTCGTGTCACAGGGAGCACAGATACGCAGTATTTT.

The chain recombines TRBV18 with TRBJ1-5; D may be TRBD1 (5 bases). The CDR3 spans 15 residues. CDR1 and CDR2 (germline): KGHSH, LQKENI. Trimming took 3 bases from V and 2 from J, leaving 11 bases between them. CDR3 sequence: CASSPAGQGNQPQHF. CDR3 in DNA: TGTGCCAGCTCACCGGCGGGGCAGGGCAATCAGCCCCAGCATTTT.

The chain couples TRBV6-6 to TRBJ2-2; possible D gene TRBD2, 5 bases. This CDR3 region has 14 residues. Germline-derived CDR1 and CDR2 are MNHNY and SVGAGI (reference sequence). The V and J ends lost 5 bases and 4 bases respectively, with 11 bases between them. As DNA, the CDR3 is TGTGCCAGCAGTGGAGAGGCGGGCACCGGGGAGCTGTTTTTT. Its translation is CASSGEAGTGELFF.

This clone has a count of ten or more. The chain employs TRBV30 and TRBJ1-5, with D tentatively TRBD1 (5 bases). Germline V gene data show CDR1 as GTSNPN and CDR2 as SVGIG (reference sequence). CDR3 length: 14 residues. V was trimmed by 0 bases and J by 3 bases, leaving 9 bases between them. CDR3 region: CAWSVFGANQPQHF. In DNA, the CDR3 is TGTGCCTGGAGTGTATTTGGGGCCAATCAGCCCCAGCATTTT.

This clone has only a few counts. The CDR3 DNA reads TGTGCCAGCAGCTTCTCCCAGATGAACACTGAAGCTTTCTTT. Translated, it gives CASSFSQMNTEAFF. The chain is built from TRBV11-2 and TRBJ1-1; no reliable D call. The CDR3 extends over 14 amino acids. CDR1 SGHAT and CDR2 FQNNGV come from the germline V gene. Trimming left V 3 bases short and J 0 bases short, with 8 bases between.

CDR3 sequence reads: CAISDPGYPSNQPQHF. The CDR3 region has the DNA TGTGCCATCAGTGACCCAGGGTATCCCAGTAATCAGCCCCAGCATTTT. The chain couples TRBV10-3 to TRBJ1-5; possible D gene TRBD1, 5 bases. Per the germline V gene, CDR1 is ENHRY and CDR2 is SYGVKD. V was clipped by 3 bases and J by 4 bases, with 16 bases between them. This CDR3 has 16 amino acids.

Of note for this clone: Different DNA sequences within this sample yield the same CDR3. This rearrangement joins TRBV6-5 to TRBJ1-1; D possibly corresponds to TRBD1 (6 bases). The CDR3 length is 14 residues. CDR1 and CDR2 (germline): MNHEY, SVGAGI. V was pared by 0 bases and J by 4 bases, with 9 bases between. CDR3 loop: CASSYSGRGTEAFF. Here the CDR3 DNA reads TGTGCCAGCAGTTACTCGGGCAGGGGCACTGAAGCTTTCTTT.

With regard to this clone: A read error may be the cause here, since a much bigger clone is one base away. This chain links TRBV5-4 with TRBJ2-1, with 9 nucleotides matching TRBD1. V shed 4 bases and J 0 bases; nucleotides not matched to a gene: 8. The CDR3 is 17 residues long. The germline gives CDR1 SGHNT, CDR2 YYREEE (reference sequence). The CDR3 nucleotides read TGTGCCAGCAGCCAGGCCGGGACAGGGAACTCCTACAATGAGCAGTTCTTC. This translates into CASSQAGTGNSYNEQFF.

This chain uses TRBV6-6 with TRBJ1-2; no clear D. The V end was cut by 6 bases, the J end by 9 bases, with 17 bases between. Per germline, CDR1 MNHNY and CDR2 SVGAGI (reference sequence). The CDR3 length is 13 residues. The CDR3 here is CASSRGRGASYTF. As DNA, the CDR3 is TGTGCCAGCAGCCGAGGCCGGGGTGCGAGCTACACCTTC.

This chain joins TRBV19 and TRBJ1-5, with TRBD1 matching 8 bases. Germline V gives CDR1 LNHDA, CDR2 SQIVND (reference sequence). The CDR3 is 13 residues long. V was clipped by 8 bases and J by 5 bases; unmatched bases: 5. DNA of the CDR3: TGTGCCAGTGCTGGACAGGGTGATCAGCCCCAGCATTTT. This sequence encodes CASAGQGDQPQHF.

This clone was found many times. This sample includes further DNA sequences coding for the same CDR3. Here the CDR3 DNA reads TGTGCCAGCAGCTCCTTAGCGGGAGGGCCGGACACCGGGGAGCTGTTTTTT. Protein product: CASSSLAGGPDTGELFF. The gene calls are TRBV7-3 and TRBJ2-2, with TRBD2 matching over 11 bases. After removal of 4 bases from V and 3 bases from J, the junction contained 7 bases not matched to a gene. Per germline, CDR1 SGHTA and CDR2 FQGTGA. This CDR3 region has 17 residues.

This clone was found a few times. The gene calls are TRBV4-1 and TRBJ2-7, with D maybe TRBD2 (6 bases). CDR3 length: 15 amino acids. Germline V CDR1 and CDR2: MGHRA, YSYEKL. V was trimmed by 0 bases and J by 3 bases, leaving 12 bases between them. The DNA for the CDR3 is TGCGCCAGCAGCCAAGATCACGGGACTGGCTACGAGCAGTACTTC. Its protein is CASSQDHGTGYEQYF.

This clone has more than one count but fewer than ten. In DNA form, the CDR3 reads TGTGCCAGCAGCTTGGCAGGGGATGAGCAGTTCTTC. Amino acid sequence: CASSLAGDEQFF. The chain recombines TRBV11-2 with TRBJ2-1; D is possibly TRBD1 (6 bases). Germline loops: CDR1 SGHAT, CDR2 FQNNGV. V was pared by 3 bases and J by 8 bases, with 8 bases between. The CDR3 sequence is 12 residues long.

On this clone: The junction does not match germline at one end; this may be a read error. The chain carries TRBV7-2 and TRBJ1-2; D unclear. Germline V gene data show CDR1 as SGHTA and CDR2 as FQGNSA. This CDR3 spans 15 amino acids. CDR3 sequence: CASSQGGGRNYGYTF. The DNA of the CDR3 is TGCGCCAGCAGCCAAGGAGGCGGACGGAACTATGGCTACACCTTC.

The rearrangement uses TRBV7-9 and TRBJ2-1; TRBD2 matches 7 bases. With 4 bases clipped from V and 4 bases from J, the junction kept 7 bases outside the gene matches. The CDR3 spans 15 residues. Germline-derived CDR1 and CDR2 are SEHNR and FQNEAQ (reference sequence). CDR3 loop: CASSSRGGFYNEQFF. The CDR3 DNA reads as TGTGCCAGCAGCTCGAGGGGAGGGTTTTACAATGAGCAGTTCTTC.

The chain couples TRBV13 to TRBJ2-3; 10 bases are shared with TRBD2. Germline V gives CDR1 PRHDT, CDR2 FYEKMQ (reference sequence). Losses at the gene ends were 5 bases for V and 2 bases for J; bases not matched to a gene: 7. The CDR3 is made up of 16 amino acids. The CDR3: CASSPQLAGNTDTQYF. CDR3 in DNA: TGTGCCAGCAGCCCACAACTAGCGGGAAACACAGATACGCAGTATTTT.

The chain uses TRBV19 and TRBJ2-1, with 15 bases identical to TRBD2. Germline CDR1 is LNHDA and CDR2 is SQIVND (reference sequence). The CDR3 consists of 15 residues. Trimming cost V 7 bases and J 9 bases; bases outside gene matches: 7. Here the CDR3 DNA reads TGTGCCAGTATCCGGACTAGCGGGAGGGCCGGTGAGCAGTTCTTC. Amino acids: CASIRTSGRAGEQFF.

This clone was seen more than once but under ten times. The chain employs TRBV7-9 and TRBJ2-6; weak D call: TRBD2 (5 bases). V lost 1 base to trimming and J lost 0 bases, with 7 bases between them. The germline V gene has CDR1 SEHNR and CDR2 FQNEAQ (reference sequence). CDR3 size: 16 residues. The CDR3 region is CASSLVRGSGANVLTF. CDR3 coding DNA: TGTGCCAGCAGCTTAGTACGGGGCTCTGGGGCCAACGTCCTGACTTTC. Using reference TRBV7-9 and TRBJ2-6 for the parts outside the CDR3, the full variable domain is DTGVSQNPRHKITKRGQNVTFRCDPISEHNRLYWYRQTLGQGPEFLTYFQNEAQLEKSRLLSDRFSAERPKGSFSTLEIQRTEQGDSAMYLCASSLVRGSGANVLTFGAGSRLTVL.

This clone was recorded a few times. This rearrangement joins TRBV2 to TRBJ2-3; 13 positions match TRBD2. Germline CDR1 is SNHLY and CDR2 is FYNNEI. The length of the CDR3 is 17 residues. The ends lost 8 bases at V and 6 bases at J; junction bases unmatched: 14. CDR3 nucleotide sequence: TGTGCCAGCCCCAAGGGGTGGACTAGCGGGAGTCGGGATACGCAGTATTTT. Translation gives CASPKGWTSGSRDTQYF.

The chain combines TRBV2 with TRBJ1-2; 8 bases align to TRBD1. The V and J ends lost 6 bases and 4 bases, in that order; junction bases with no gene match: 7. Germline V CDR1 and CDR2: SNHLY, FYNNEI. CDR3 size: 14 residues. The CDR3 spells CASSAQGASYGYTF. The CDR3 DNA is TGTGCCAGCAGCGCCCAGGGGGCCAGCTATGGCTACACCTTC.

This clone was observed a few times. CDR3 residues: CASRTDLAVSSYEQYF. In DNA form, the CDR3 reads TGTGCCAGCAGGACTGACCTAGCGGTGAGCTCCTACGAGCAGTACTTC. V usage is TRBV28 and J usage is TRBJ2-7; TRBD2 aligns across 7 bases. Germline assignment: CDR1 MDHEN and CDR2 SYDVKM. V lost 6 bases to trimming and J lost 0 bases; unmatched junction nucleotides: 11. The CDR3 is 16 residues long.

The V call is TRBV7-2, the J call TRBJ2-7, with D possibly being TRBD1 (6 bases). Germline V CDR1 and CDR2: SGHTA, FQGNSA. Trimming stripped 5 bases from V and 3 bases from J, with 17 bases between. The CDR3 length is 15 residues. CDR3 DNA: TGTGCCAGCAGCCTATCCTCTGGACAGAGCTACGAGCAGTACTTC. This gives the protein CASSLSSGQSYEQYF.

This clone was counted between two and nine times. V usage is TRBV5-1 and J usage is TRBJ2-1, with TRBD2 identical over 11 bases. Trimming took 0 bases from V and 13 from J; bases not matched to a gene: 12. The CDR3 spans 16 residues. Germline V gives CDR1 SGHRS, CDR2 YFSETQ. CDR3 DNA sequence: TGCGCCAGCAGCTTGGAGGTCCCTACTAGCGGGAGTCCACAGTTCTTC. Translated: CASSLEVPTSGSPQFF.